This TCR beta chain derives from a study of blood T cell repertoires in COVID-19. About the study: The origin of the acute and convalescent COVID-19 samples was the United States, Italy and Spain. PBMCs, B-cell-depleted T cells, or T cells were the source of the cDNA or gDNA that made up the material.

Followed longitudinally, the Seattle patients had been enrolled during active infection. Per the study methods: Amplifying reference gene primers gave estimates of nucleated cell counts. The assay was immunoSEQ multiplex PCR, and TCRdb's table has in-frame clones only and misses some. V and J calls and clone size are those listed in that table; D and trimming were worked out from the DNA. Of 100,000 to 150,000 clones in the sample, 80% to 95% are singletons; the top ten hold just over 2%. The CDR3 extends over 13 amino acids. The sample consisted of peripheral blood. This chain connects TRBV21-1 to TRBJ2-7; TRBD1 was called by the table and not checked on the DNA. TRBV21-1 constitutes a pseudogene. This receptor was identified in a man over 45 with COVID-19, enrolled during active disease. CDR3 DNA: TGTGCCAGCATCCCGGGACACCAATACGAGCAGTACGTC. Encoded protein: CASIPGHQYEQYV.